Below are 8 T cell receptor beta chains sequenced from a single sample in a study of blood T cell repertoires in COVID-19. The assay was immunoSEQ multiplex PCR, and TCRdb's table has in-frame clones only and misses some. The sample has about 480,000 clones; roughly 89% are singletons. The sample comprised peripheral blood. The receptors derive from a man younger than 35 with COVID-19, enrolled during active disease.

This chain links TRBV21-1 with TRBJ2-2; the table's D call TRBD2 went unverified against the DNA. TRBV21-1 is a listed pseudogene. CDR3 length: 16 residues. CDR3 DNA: TGTGCCAGCAGCACGGGACTAGCGGGAGGGCCCAGGGAGCTGTTTTTT. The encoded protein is CASSTGLAGGPRELFF.

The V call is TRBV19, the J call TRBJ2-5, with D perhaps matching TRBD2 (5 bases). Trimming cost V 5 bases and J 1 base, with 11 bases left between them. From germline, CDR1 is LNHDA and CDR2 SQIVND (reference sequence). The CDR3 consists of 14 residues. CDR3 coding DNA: TGTGCCAGTAGTGCCTCGACTATCCAAGAGACCCAGTACTTC. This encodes CASSASTIQETQYF.

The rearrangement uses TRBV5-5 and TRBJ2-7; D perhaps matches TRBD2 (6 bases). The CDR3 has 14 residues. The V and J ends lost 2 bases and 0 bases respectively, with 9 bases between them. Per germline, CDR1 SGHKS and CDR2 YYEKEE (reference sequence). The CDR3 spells CASSLGGDSYEQYF. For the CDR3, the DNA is TGTGCCAGCAGCTTAGGAGGGGACTCCTACGAGCAGTACTTC. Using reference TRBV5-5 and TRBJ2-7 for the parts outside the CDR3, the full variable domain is DAGVTQSPTHLIKTRGQQVTLRCSPISGHKSVSWYQQVLGQGPQFIFQYYEKEERGRGNFPDRFSARQFPNYSSELNVNALLLGDSALYLCASSLGGDSYEQYFGPGTRLTVT.

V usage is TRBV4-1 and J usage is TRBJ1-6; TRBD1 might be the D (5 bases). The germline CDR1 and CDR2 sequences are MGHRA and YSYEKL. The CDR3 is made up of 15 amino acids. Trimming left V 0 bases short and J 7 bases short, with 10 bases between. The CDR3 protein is CASSQEQGGNSPLHF. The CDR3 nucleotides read TGCGCCAGCAGCCAAGAGCAGGGAGGGAATTCACCCCTCCACTTT.

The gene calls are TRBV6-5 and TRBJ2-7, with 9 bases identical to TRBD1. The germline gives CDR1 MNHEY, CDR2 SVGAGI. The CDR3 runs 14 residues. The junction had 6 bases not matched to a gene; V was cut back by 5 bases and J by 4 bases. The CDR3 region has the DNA TGTGCCAGCAGTAAGGGACAGGGTGGATACGAGCAGTACTTC. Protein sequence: CASSKGQGGYEQYF.

In DNA form, the CDR3 reads TGTGCCAGCAGTTTCAAGGGCGGGGCAGATACGCAGTATTTT. Amino acid sequence: CASSFKGGADTQYF. The J gene is TRBJ2-3, the V gene TRBV28, with TRBD2 as a possible D gene (6 bases). Germline CDR1 is MDHEN and CDR2 is SYDVKM. Trimming stripped 3 bases from V and 4 bases from J, with 11 bases between. The CDR3 sequence is 14 residues long.

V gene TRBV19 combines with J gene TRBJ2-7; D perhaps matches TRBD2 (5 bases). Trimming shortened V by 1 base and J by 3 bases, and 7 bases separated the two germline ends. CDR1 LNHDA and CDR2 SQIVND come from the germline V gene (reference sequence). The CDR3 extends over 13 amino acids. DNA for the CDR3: TGTGCCAGTAGTATAGGGACTTACTACGAGCAGTACTTC. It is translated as CASSIGTYYEQYF.

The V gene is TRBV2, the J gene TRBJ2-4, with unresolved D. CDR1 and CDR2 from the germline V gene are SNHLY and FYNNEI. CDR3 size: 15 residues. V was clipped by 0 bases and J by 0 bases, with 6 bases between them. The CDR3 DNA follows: TGTGCCAGCAGTGAAGCCGTCCTAGCCAAAAACATTCAGTACTTC. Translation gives CASSEAVLAKNIQYF. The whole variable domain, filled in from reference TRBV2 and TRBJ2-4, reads EPEVTQTPSHQVTQMGQEVILRCVPISNHLYFYWYRQILGQKVEFLVSFYNNEISEKSEIFDDQFSVERPDGSNFTLKIRSTKLEDSAMYFCASSEAVLAKNIQYFGAGTRLSVL.